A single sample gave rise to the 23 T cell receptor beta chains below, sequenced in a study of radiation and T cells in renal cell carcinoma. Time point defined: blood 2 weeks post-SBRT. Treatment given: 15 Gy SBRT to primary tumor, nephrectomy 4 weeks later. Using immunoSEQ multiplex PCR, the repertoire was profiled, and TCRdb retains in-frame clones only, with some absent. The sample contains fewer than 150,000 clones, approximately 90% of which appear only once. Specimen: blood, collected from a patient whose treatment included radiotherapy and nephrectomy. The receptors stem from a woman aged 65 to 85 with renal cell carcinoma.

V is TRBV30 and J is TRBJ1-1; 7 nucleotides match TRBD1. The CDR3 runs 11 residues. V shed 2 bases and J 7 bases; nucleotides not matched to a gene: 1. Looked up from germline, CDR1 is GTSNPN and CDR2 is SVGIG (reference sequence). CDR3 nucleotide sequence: TGTGCCTGGAGTAGGGGGCGTGAAGCTTTCTTT. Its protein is CAWSRGREAFF.

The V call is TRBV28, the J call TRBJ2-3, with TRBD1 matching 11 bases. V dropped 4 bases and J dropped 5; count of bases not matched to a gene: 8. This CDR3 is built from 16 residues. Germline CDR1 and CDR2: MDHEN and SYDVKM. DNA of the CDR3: TGTGCCAGCAGTTCACCCGGGACAGGGGGTTTAGATACGCAGTATTTT. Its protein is CASSSPGTGGLDTQYF.

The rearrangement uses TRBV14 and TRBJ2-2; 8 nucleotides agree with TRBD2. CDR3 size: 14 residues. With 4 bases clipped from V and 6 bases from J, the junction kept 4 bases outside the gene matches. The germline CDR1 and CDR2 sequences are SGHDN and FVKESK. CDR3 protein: CASSRGGLPGELFF. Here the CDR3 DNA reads TGTGCCAGCAGCCGCGGGGGGCTCCCCGGGGAGCTGTTTTTT.

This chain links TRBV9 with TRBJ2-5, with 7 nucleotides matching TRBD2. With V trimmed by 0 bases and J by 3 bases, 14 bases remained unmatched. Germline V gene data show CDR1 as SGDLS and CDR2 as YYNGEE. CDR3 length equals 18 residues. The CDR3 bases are TGTGCCAGCAGCGTAGGTGGGAGTGGAGCTAGCGGAGAAGAGACCCAGTACTTC. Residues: CASSVGGSGASGEETQYF.

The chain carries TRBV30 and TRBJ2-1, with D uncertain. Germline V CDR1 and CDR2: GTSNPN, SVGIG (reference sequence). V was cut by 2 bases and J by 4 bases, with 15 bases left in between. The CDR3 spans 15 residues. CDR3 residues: CAWSWVIQAYNEQFF. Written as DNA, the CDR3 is TGTGCCTGGAGTTGGGTCATCCAGGCTTACAATGAGCAGTTCTTC.

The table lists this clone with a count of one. CDR3 DNA: TGTGCCAGTAGTTCCGGGACAGGGGCCTACGAGCAGTACTTC. Its protein product is CASSSGTGAYEQYF. The chain links TRBV19 to TRBJ2-7; 10 positions agree with TRBD1. Germline V gene lookup returns CDR1 LNHDA and CDR2 SQIVND (reference sequence). V lost 5 bases, J lost 2 bases, and 3 bases stayed unmatched. The CDR3 is 14 residues long.

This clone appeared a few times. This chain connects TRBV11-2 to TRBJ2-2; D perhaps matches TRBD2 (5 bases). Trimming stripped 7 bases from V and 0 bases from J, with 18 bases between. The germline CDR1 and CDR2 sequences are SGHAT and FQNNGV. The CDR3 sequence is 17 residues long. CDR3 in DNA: TGTGCCAGCATCACATATGGGAGTCTTTCGAACACCGGGGAGCTGTTTTTT. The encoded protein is CASITYGSLSNTGELFF.

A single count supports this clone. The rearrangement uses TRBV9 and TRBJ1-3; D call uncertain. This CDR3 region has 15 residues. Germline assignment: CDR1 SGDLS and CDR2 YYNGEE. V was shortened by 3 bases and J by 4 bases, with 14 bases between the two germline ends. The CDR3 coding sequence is TGTGCCAGCAGCGCCCCCCCGGCAGGAGGAAACACCATATATTTT. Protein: CASSAPPAGGNTIYF. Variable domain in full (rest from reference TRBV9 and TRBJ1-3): DSGVTQTPKHLITATGQRVTLRCSPRSGDLSVYWYQQSLDQGLQFLIQYYNGEERAKGNILERFSAQQFPDLHSELNLSSLELGDSALYFCASSAPPAGGNTIYFGEGSWLTVV.

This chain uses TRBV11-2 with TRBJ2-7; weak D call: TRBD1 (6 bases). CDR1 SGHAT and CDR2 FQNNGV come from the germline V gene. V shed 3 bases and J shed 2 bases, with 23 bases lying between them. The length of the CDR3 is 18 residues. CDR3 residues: CASSFPSSVGTSAYEQYF. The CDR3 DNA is TGTGCCAGCAGCTTTCCAAGCTCGGTCGGGACATCAGCCTACGAGCAGTACTTC. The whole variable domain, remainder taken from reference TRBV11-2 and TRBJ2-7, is EAGVAQSPRYKIIEKRQSVAFWCNPISGHATLYWYQQILGQGPKLLIQFQNNGVVDDSQLPKDRFSAERLKGVDSTLKIQPAKLEDSAVYLCASSFPSSVGTSAYEQYFGPGTRLTVT.

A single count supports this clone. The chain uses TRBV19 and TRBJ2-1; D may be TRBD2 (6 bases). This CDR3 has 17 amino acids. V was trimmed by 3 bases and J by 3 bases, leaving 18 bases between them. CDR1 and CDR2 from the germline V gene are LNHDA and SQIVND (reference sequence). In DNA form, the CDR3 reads TGTGCCAGTAGTATCGTCCCCATGGGACTGGGCTACAATGAGCAGTTCTTC. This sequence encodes CASSIVPMGLGYNEQFF.

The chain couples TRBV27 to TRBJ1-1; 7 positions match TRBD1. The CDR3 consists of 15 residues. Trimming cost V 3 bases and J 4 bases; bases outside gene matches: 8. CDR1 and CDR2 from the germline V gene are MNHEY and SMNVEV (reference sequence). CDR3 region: CASSFEGARITEAFF. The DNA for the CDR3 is TGTGCCAGCAGTTTTGAGGGGGCGCGGATCACTGAAGCTTTCTTT.

This CDR3 reads CASSIRGTSGDNEQFF. CDR3 bases: TGTGCCAGTAGTATTAGGGGGACTAGCGGGGACAATGAGCAGTTCTTC. The chain recombines TRBV19 with TRBJ2-1; 13 nucleotides line up with TRBD2. The germline V gene has CDR1 LNHDA and CDR2 SQIVND (reference sequence). Losses at the gene ends were 3 bases for V and 5 bases for J; bases not matched to a gene: 4. The CDR3 has 16 amino acids.

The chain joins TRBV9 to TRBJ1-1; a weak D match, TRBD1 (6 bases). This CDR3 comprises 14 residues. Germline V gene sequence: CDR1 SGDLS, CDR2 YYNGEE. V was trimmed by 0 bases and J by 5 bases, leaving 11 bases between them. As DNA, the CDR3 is TGTGCCAGCAGCGTAGAGGGGGGTAGGACTGAAGCTTTCTTT. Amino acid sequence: CASSVEGGRTEAFF.

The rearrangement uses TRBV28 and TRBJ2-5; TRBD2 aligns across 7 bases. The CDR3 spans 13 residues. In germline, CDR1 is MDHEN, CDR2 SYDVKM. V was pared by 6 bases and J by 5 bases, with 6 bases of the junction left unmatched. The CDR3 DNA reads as TGTGCCAGCAGCTCTGCGGGGGAGGAGACCCAGTACTTC. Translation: CASSSAGEETQYF.

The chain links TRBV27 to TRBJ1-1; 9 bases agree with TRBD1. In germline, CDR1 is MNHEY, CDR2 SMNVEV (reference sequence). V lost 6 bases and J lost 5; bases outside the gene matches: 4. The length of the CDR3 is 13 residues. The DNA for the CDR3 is TGTGCCAGCAGACTGACAGGGGGGACTGAAGCTTTCTTT. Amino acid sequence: CASRLTGGTEAFF.

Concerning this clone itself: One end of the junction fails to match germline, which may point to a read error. In DNA, the CDR3 is TGTGCCAGCAGTCCGTTGGGACAGGGGATTTTGAACTTT. This gives the protein CASSPLGQGILNF. The chain couples TRBV25-1 to TRBJ1-6, with 10 bases lining up with TRBD1. The CDR3 totals 13 residues. In germline, CDR1 is MGHDK, CDR2 SYGVNS.

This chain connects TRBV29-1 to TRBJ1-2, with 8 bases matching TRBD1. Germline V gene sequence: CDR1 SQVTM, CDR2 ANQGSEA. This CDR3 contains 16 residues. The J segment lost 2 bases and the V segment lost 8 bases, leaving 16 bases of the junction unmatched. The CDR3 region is CSSLGQGAMSNYGYTF. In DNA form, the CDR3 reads TGCAGCTCCTTGGGGCAGGGGGCGATGAGCAACTATGGCTACACCTTC. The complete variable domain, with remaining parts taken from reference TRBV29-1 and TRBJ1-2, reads SAVISQKPSRDICQRGTSLTIQCQVDSQVTMMFWYRQQPGQSLTLIATANQGSEATYESGFVIDKFPISRPNLTFSTLTVSNMSPEDSSIYLCSSLGQGAMSNYGYTFGSGTRLTVV.

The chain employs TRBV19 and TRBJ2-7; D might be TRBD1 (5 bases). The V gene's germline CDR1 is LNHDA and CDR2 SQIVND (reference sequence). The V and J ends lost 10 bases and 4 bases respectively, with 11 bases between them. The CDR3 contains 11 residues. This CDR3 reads CATMKGYEQYF. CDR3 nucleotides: TGTGCCACCATGAAGGGGTACGAGCAGTACTTC.

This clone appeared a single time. CDR3 region: CASSLGGDEKLFF. The CDR3 nucleotides are TGCGCCAGCAGCTTGGGGGGAGATGAAAAACTGTTTTTT. The chain recombines TRBV5-1 with TRBJ1-4; D remains unclear. CDR1 is SGHRS, CDR2 YFSETQ, per germline. The CDR3 consists of 13 residues. The V end lost 0 bases, the J end lost 6 bases, and 6 bases lay between the germline ends.

CDR3 sequence (DNA): TGTGCCTGGGGCATGGGCCAAAAGGGGGAAAAACTGTTTTTT. Its translation: CAWGMGQKGEKLFF. V is TRBV30 and J is TRBJ1-4; a possible D gene is TRBD1 (5 bases). From germline, CDR1 is GTSNPN and CDR2 SVGIG (reference sequence). This CDR3 has 14 amino acids. V was clipped by 5 bases and J by 8 bases, with 18 bases between them.

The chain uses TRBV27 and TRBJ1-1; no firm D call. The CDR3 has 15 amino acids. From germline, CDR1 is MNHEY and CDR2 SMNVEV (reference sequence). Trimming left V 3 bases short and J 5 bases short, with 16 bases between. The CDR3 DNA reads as TGTGCCAGCAGTTTTCATGGCAGGTCGGAGACTGAAGCTTTCTTT. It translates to CASSFHGRSETEAFF.

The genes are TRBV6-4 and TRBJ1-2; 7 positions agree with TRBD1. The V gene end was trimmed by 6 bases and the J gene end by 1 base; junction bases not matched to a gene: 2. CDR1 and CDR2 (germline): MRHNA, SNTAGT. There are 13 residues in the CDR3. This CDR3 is CASRQGYNYGYTF. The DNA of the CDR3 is TGTGCCAGCAGACAGGGGTATAACTATGGCTACACCTTC.

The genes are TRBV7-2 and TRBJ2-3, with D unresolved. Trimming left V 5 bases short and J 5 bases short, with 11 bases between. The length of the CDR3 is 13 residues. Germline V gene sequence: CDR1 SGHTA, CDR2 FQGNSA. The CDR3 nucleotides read TGTGCCAGCAGCCGGAGCAGCTTAGATACGCAGTATTTT. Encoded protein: CASSRSSLDTQYF.